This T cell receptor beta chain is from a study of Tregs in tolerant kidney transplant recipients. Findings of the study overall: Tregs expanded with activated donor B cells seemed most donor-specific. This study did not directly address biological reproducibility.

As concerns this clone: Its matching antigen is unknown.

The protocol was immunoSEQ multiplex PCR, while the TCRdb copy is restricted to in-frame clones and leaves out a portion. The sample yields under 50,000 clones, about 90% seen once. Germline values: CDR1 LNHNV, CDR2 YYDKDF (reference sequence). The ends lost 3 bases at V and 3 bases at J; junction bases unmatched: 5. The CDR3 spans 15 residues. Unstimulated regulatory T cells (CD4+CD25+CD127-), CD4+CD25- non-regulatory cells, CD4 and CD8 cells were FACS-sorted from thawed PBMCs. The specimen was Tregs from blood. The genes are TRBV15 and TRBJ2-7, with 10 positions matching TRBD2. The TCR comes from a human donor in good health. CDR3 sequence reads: CATSRSGTSDYEQYF. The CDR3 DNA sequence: TGTGCCACCAGCAGGTCTGGGACTAGCGACTACGAGCAGTACTTC. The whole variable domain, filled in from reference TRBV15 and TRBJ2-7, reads DAMVIQNPRYQVTQFGKPVTLSCSQTLNHNVMYWYQQKSSQAPKLLFHYYDKDFNNEADTPDNFQSRRPNTSFCFLDIRSPGLGDTAMYLCATSRSGTSDYEQYFGPGTRLTVT.